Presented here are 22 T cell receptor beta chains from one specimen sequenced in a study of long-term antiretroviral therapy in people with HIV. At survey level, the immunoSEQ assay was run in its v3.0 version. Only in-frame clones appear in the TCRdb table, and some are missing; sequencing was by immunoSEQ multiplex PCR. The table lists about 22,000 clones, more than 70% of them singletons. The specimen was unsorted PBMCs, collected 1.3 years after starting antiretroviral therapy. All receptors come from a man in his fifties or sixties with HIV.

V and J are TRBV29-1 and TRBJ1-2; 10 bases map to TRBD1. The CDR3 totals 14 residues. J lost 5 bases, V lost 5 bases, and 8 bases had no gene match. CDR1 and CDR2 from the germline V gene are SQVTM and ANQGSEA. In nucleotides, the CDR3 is TGCAGCGTTACAGGACAGGGGGAATTATATGGCTACACCTTC. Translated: CSVTGQGELYGYTF.

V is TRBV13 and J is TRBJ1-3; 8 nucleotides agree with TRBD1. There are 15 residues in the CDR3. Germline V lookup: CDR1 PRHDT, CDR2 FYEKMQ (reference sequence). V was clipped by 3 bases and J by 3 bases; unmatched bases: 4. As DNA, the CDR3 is TGTGCCAGCAGCTTCCGACAGGGGTTTGGAAACACCATATATTTT. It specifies CASSFRQGFGNTIYF.

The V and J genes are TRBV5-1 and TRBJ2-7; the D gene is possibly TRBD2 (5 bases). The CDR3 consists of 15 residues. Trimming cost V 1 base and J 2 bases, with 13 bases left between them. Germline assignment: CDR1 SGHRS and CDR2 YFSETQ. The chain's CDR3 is CASSLTGYPAYEQYF. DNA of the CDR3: TGCGCCAGCAGCTTGACGGGATATCCCGCCTACGAGCAGTACTTC.

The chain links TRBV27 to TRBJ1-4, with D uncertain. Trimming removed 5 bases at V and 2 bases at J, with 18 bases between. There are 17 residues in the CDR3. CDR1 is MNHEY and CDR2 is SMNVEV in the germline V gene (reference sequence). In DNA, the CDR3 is TGTGCCAGCAGTCCCATGACCCAGAGTTTGACTAATGAAAAACTGTTTTTT. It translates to CASSPMTQSLTNEKLFF. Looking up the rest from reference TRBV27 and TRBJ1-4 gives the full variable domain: EAQVTQNPRYLITVTGKKLTVTCSQNMNHEYMSWYRQDPGLGLRQIYYSMNVEVTDKGDVPEGYKVSRKEKRNFPLILESPSPNQTSLYFCASSPMTQSLTNEKLFFGSGTQLSVL.

CDR3 amino acids: CASSGADETLLGELFF. CDR3 DNA sequence: TGTGCCAGCAGCGGGGCAGACGAAACCTTGCTAGGGGAGCTGTTTTTT. The chain combines TRBV9 with TRBJ2-2, with unresolved D. The CDR3 extends over 16 amino acids. Per the germline V gene, CDR1 is SGDLS and CDR2 is YYNGEE. Trimming stripped 3 bases from V and 8 bases from J, with 20 bases between.

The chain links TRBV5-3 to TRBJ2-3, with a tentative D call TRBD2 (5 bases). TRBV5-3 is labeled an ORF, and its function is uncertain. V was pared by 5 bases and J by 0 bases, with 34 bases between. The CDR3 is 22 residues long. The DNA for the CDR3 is TGTGCCAGAAGTTTATTGGGATGTACGCCTCCCGCCCTTAGCGTAAGCACAGATACGCAGTATTTT. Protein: CARSLLGCTPPALSVSTDTQYF.

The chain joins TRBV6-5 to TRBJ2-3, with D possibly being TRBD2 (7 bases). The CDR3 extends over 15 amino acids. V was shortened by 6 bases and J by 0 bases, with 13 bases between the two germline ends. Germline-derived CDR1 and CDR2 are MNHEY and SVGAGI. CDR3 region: CASSVGGTSTDTQYF. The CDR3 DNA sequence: TGTGCCAGCAGCGTCGGGGGGACAAGCACAGATACGCAGTATTTT.

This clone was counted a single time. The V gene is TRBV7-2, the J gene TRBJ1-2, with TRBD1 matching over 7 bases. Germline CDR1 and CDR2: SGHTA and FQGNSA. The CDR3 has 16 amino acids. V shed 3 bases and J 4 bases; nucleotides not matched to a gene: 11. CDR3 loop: CASSFAKQGPSYGYTF. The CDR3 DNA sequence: TGTGCCAGCAGCTTTGCGAAACAGGGGCCGAGCTATGGCTACACCTTC.

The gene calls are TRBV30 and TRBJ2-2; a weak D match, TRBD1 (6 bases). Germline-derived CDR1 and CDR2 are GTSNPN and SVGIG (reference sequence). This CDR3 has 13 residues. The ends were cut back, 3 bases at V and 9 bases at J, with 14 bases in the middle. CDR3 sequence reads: CAWSQQGARELFF. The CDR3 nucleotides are TGTGCCTGGAGCCAACAGGGAGCCAGGGAGCTGTTTTTT.

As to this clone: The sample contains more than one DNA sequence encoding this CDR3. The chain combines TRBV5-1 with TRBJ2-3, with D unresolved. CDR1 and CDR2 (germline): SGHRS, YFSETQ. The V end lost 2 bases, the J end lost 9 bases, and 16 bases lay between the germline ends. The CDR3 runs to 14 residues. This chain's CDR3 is CASSLDRSQHTQYF. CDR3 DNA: TGCGCCAGCAGCTTAGATCGGTCGCAGCACACGCAGTATTTT.

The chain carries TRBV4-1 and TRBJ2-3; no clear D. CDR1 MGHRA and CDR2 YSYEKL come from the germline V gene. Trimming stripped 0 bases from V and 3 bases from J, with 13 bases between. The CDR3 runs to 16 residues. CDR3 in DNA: TGCGCCAGCAGCCAAGAGTGGCGTATGTTAACAGATACGCAGTATTTT. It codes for CASSQEWRMLTDTQYF.

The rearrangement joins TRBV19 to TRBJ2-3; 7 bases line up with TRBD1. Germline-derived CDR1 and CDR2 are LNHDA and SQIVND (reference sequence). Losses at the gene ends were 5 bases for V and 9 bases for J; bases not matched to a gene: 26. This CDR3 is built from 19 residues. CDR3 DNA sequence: TGTGCCAGTAGTCTAACTTTTCGAAAGGGACAGTCCTGGAGAGCAACGCAGTATTTT. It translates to CASSLTFRKGQSWRATQYF.

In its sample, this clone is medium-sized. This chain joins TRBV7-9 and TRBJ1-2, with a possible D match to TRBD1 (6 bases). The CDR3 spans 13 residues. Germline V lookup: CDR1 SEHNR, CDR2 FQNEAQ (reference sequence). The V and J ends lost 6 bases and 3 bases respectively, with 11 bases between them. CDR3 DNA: TGTGCCAGCAGGGGCAGGGGAGACTATGGCTACACCTTC. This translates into CASRGRGDYGYTF.

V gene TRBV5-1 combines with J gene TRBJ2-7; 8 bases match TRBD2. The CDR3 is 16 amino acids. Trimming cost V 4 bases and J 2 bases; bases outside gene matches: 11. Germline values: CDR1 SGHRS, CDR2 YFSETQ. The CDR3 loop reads CASSLHRREGPYEQYF. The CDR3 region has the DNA TGCGCCAGCAGCCTCCATCGTCGGGAGGGCCCCTACGAGCAGTACTTC.

The DNA of the CDR3 is TGCGCCAGCAGCCCACAGGGTAATGAGCAGTTCTTC. Amino acid sequence: CASSPQGNEQFF. The rearrangement uses TRBV5-1 and TRBJ2-1, with D possibly TRBD1 on 6 matching bases. Trimming removed 4 bases from V and 7 bases from J, with 9 bases in between. This CDR3 is built from 12 residues. The germline CDR1 and CDR2 sequences are SGHRS and YFSETQ.

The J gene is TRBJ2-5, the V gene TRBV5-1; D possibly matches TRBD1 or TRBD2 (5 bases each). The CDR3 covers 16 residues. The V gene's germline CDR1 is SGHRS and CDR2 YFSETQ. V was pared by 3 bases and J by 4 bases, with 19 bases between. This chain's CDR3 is CASSSTGTPRGETQYF. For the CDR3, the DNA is TGCGCCAGCAGCTCTACCGGGACGCCGAGGGGAGAGACCCAGTACTTC.

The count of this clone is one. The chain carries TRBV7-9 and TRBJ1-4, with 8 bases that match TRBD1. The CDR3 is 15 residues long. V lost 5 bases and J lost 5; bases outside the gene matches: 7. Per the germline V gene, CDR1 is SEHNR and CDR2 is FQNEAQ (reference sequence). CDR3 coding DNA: TGTGCCAGCAGCCCACCGGACAGGGAGAATGAAAAACTGTTTTTT. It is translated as CASSPPDRENEKLFF.

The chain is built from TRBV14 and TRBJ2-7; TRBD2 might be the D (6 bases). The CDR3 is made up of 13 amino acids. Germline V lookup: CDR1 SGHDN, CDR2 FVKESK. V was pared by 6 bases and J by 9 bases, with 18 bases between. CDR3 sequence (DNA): TGTGCCAGCAGTCGGACTACACAGGTTGGGCAGTACTTC. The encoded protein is CASSRTTQVGQYF.

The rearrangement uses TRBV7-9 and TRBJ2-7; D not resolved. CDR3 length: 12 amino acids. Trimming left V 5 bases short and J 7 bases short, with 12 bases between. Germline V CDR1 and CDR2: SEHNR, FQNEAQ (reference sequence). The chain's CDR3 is CASSPGREEQYF. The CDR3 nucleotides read TGTGCCAGCAGCCCAGGCCGAGAAGAGCAGTACTTC.

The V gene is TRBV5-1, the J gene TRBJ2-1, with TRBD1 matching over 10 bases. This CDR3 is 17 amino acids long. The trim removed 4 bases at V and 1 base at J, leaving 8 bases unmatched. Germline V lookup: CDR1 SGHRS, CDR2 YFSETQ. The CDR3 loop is CASSAGTGVFSYNEQFF. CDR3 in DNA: TGCGCCAGCAGCGCCGGGACAGGGGTTTTTTCCTACAATGAGCAGTTCTTC. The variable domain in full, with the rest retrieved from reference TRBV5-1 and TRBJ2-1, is KAGVTQTPRYLIKTRGQQVTLSCSPISGHRSVSWYQQTPGQGLQFLFEYFSETQRNKGNFPGRFSGRQFSNSRSEMNVSTLELGDSALYLCASSAGTGVFSYNEQFFGPGTRLTVL.

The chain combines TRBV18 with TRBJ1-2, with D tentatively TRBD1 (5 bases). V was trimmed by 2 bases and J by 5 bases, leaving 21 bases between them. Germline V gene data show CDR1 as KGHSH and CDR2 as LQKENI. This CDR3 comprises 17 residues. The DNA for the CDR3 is TGTGCCAGCTCACCAATTAACGGTGCGACAGAGGAATATGGCTACACCTTC. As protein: CASSPINGATEEYGYTF.

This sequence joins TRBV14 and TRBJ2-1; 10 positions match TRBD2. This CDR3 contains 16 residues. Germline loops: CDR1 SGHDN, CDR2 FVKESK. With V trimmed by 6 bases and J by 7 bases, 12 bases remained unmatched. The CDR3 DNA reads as TGTGCCAGCAGACCCCTCAGCGGGAGGGGGATTAATGAGCAGTTCTTC. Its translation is CASRPLSGRGINEQFF.